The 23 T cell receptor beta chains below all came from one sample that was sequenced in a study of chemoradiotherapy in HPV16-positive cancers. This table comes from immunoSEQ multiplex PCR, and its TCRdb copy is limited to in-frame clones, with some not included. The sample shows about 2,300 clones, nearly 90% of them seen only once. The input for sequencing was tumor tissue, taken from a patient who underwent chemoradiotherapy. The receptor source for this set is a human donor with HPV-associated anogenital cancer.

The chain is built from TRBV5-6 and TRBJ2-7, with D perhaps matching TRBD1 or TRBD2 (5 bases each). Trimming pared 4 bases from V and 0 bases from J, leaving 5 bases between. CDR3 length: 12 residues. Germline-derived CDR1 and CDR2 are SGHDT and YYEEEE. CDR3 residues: CASSGGSYEQYF. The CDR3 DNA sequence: TGTGCCAGCAGCGGGGGCTCCTACGAGCAGTACTTC.

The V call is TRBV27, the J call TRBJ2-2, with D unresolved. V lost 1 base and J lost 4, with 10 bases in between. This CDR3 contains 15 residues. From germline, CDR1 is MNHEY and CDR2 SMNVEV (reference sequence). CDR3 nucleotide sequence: TGTGCCAGCAGTTTATATTCCTCGGCCACCGGGGAGCTGTTTTTT. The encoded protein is CASSLYSSATGELFF.

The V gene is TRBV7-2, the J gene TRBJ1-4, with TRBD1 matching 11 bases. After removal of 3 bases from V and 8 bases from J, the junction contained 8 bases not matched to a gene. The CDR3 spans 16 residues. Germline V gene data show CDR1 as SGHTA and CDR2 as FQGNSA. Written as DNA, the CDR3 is TGTGCCAGCAGCTTCCGGACAGGGGGCCGAGGGGAAAAACTGTTTTTT. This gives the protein CASSFRTGGRGEKLFF.

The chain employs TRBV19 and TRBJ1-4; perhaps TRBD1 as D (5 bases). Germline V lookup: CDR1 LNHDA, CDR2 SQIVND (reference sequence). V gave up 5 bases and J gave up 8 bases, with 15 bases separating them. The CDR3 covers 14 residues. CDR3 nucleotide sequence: TGTGCCAGTAGTCGGGACCCCGATGGGGAAAAACTGTTTTTT. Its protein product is CASSRDPDGEKLFF.

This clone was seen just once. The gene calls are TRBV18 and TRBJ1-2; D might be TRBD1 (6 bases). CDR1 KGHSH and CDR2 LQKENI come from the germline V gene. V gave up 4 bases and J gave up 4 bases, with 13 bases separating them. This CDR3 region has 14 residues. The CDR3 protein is CASSRDRLSYGYTF. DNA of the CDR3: TGTGCCAGCTCACGCGACAGGCTATCCTATGGCTACACCTTC.

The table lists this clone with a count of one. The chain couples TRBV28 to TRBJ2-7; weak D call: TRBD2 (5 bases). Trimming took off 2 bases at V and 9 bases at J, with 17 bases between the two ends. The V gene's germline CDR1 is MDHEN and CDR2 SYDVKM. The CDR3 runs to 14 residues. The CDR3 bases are TGTGCCAGCAGTTTAGGTGCCGGCGTGGACTGGCAGTACTTC. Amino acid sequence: CASSLGAGVDWQYF.

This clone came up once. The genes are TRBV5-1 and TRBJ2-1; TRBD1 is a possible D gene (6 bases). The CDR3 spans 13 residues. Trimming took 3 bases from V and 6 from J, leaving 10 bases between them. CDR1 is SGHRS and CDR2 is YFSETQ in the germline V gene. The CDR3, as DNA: TGCGCCAGCAGCTCGCAGGGGATCAATGAGCAGTTCTTC. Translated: CASSSQGINEQFF. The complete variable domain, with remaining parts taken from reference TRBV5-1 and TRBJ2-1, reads KAGVTQTPRYLIKTRGQQVTLSCSPISGHRSVSWYQQTPGQGLQFLFEYFSETQRNKGNFPGRFSGRQFSNSRSEMNVSTLELGDSALYLCASSSQGINEQFFGPGTRLTVL.

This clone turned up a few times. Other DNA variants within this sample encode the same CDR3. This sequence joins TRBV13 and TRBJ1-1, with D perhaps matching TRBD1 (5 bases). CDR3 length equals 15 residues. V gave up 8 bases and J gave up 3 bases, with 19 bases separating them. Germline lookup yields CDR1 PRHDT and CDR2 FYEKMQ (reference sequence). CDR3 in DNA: TGTGCCAGCGGCAACCCTGGGGCTGGGGACACTGAAGCTTTCTTT. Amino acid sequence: CASGNPGAGDTEAFF.

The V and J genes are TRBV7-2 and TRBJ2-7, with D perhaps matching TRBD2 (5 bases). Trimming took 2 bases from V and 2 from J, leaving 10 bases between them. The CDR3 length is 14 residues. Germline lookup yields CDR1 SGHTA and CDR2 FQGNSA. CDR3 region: CASSLLSGAYEQYF. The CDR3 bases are TGTGCCAGCAGCTTACTCAGCGGCGCCTACGAGCAGTACTTC.

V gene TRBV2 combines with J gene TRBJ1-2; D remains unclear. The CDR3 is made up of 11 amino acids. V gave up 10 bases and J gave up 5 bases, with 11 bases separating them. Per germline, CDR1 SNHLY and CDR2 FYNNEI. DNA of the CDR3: TGTGCCATCACGTTGGGGTATGGCTACACCTTC. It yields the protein CAITLGYGYTF.

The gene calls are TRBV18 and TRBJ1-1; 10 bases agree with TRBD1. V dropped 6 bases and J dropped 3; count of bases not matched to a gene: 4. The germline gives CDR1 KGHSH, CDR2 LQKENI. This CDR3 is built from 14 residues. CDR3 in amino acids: CASSLGQGYTEAFF. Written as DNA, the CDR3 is TGTGCCAGCTCCCTGGGACAGGGGTACACTGAAGCTTTCTTT.

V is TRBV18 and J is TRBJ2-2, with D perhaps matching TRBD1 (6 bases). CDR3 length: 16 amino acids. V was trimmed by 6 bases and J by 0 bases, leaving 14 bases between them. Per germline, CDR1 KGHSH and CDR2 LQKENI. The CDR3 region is CASSPQGTPNTGELFF. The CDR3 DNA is TGTGCCAGCTCTCCCCAGGGGACACCGAACACCGGGGAGCTGTTTTTT. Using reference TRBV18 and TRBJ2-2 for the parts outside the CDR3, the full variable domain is NAGVMQNPRHLVRRRGQEARLRCSPMKGHSHVYWYRQLPEEGLKFMVYLQKENIIDESGMPKERFSAEFPKEGPSILRIQQVVRGDSAAYFCASSPQGTPNTGELFFGEGSRLTVL.

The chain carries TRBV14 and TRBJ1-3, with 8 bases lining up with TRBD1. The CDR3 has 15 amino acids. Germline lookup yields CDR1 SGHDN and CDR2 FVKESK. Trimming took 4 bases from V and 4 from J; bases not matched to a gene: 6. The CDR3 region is CASSPGQARGNTIYF. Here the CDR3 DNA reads TGTGCCAGCAGCCCGGGACAGGCTCGAGGAAACACCATATATTTT.

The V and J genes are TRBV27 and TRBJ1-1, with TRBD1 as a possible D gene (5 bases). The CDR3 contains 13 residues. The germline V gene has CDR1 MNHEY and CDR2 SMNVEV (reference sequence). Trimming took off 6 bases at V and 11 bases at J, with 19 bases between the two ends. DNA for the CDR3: TGTGCCAGCAGGCAACAGGACCGTTGGTGGGCTTTCTTT. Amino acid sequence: CASRQQDRWWAFF.

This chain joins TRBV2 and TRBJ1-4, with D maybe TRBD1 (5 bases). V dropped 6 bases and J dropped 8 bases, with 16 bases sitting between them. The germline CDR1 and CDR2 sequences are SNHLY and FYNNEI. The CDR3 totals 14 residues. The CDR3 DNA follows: TGTGCCAGCAGAGTGGGCAGAGGGGCGGAAAAACTGTTTTTT. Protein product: CASRVGRGAEKLFF. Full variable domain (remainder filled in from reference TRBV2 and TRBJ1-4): EPEVTQTPSHQVTQMGQEVILRCVPISNHLYFYWYRQILGQKVEFLVSFYNNEISEKSEIFDDQFSVERPDGSNFTLKIRSTKLEDSAMYFCASRVGRGAEKLFFGSGTQLSVL.

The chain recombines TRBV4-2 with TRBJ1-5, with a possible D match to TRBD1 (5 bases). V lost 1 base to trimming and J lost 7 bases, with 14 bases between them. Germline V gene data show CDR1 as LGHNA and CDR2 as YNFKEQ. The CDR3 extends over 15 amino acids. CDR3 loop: CASSQVGTAAQPQHF. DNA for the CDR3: TGTGCCAGCAGCCAAGTTGGGACCGCCGCCCAGCCCCAGCATTTT.

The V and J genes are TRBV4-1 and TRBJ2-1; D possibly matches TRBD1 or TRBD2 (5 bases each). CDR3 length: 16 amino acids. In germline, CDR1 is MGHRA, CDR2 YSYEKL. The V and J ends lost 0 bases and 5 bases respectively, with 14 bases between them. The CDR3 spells CASSQDGTRFHNEQFF. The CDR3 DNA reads TGCGCCAGCAGCCAAGATGGGACCAGATTCCACAATGAGCAGTTCTTC.

CDR3 nucleotide sequence: TGCGCCAGCAGCTCCGGACTAGCGGGAGTAGGCACCGGGGAGCTGTTTTTT. It specifies CASSSGLAGVGTGELFF. This chain joins TRBV5-1 and TRBJ2-2; TRBD2 aligns across 13 bases. The CDR3 consists of 17 residues. V was clipped by 3 bases and J by 4 bases; unmatched bases: 6. Germline values: CDR1 SGHRS, CDR2 YFSETQ.

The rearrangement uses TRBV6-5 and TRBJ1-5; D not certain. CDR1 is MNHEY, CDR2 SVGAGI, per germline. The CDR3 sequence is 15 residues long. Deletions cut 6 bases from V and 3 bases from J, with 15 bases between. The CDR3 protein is CASSKTRNPNQPQHF. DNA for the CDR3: TGTGCCAGCAGCAAAACAAGAAACCCCAATCAGCCCCAGCATTTT.

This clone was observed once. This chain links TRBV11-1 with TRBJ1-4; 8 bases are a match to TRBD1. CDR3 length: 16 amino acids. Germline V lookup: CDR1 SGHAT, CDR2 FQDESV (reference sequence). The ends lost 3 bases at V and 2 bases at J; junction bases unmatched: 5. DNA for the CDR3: TGTGCCAGCAGCTTCGGACAGGGCGGCACTAATGAAAAACTGTTTTTT. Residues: CASSFGQGGTNEKLFF.

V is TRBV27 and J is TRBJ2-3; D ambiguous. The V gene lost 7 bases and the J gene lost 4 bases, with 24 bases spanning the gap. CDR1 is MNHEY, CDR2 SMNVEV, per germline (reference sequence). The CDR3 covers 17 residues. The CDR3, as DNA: TGTGCCAGCACCCCCCCACCTCGGCGCCCTTGGGCAGATACGCAGTATTTT. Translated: CASTPPPRRPWADTQYF.

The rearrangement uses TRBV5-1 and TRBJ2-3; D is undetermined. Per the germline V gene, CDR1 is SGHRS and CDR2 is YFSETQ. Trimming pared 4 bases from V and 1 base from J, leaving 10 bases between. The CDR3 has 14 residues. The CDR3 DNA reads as TGCGCCAGCAGCGAGGTAACAGGCACAGATACGCAGTATTTT. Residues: CASSEVTGTDTQYF.

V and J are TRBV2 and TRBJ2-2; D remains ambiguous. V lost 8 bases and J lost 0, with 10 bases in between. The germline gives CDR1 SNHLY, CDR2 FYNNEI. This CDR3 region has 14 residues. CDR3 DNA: TGTGCCAGCCGTTATGGTGCGAACACCGGGGAGCTGTTTTTT. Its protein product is CASRYGANTGELFF.